The 24 T cell receptor beta chains below all came from one sample that was sequenced in a study of cytotoxic CD8 clonotypes in ibrutinib-treated CLL. The method was immunoSEQ multiplex PCR; TCRdb's version includes in-frame clones alone and lacks a portion of them. The repertoire holds about 300,000 clones, with about 72% as singletons. The sequenced sample was PBMCs, obtained at disease progression, from a patient treated with ibrutinib. Receptors were obtained from a human donor with chronic lymphocytic leukemia.

This clone was found a few times. Here the CDR3 DNA reads TGCGCCAGCAGCTTGGGGACACCGAATAATTCACCCCTCCACTTT. Amino acids: CASSLGTPNNSPLHF. The chain links TRBV5-1 to TRBJ1-6; possible D gene TRBD1, 5 bases. There are 15 residues in the CDR3. The germline gives CDR1 SGHRS, CDR2 YFSETQ. V gave up 0 bases and J gave up 5 bases, with 9 bases separating them.

V is TRBV6-5 and J is TRBJ2-7; D call uncertain. In germline, CDR1 is MNHEY, CDR2 SVGAGI. This CDR3 is built from 14 residues. Trimming removed 0 bases at V and 4 bases at J, with 10 bases between. CDR3 coding DNA: TGTGCCAGCAGTTACTCGGGAAGGTCTTACGAGCAGTACTTC. Its protein is CASSYSGRSYEQYF.

The chain uses TRBV27 and TRBJ2-2; 8 bases agree with TRBD1. Unmatched junction bases numbered 10, after V lost 4 bases and J lost 3 bases. The CDR3 spans 17 residues. Germline V gene sequence: CDR1 MNHEY, CDR2 SMNVEV (reference sequence). CDR3: CASSSPRDRRDTGELFF. In DNA, the CDR3 is TGTGCCAGCAGTTCCCCCCGGGACAGGCGGGACACCGGGGAGCTGTTTTTT.

The genes are TRBV9 and TRBJ2-7; 8 positions match TRBD1. Losses at the gene ends were 4 bases for V and 7 bases for J; bases not matched to a gene: 13. This CDR3 spans 15 amino acids. Germline V CDR1 and CDR2: SGDLS, YYNGEE. This chain's CDR3 is CASSPDGRGLWEQYF. CDR3 coding DNA: TGTGCCAGCAGCCCAGACGGCAGGGGGCTGTGGGAGCAGTACTTC.

This rearrangement joins TRBV7-2 to TRBJ2-7; 7 bases are shared with TRBD1. The germline V gene has CDR1 SGHTA and CDR2 FQGNSA. The CDR3 is made up of 15 amino acids. With V trimmed by 4 bases and J by 0 bases, 6 bases remained unmatched. In DNA form, the CDR3 reads TGTGCCAGCAGCTCGGGACAGAAAGGCTCCTACGAGCAGTACTTC. It encodes CASSSGQKGSYEQYF.

The chain employs TRBV7-8 and TRBJ2-3; 12 bases agree with TRBD2. This CDR3 comprises 17 residues. Germline CDR1 is SGHVS and CDR2 is FQNEAQ. V lost 6 bases and J lost 3; bases outside the gene matches: 10. CDR3 sequence reads: CASRGPGTSGHTDTQYF. The CDR3 DNA sequence: TGTGCCAGCAGAGGCCCCGGGACTAGCGGGCATACAGATACGCAGTATTTT.

This clone was observed a few times. The chain joins TRBV7-9 to TRBJ1-3; D ambiguous. The V gene's germline CDR1 is SEHNR and CDR2 FQNEAQ (reference sequence). The CDR3 has 15 residues. Trimming took 0 bases from V and 4 from J, leaving 10 bases between them. The CDR3 loop reads CASSLAMSGGNTIYF. The CDR3 DNA reads TGTGCCAGCAGCTTAGCGATGTCTGGGGGAAACACCATATATTTT.

The chain uses TRBV4-1 and TRBJ2-5; TRBD2 matches 8 bases. Per the germline V gene, CDR1 is MGHRA and CDR2 is YSYEKL. The CDR3 extends over 15 amino acids. V trimming: 2 bases; J trimming: 3 bases; junction bases outside the gene matches: 5. The CDR3 here is CASSQSEREKETQYF. In DNA, the CDR3 is TGCGCCAGCAGCCAATCCGAGCGGGAGAAAGAGACCCAGTACTTC.

The chain uses TRBV29-1 and TRBJ1-4, with 9 bases aligning to TRBD1. This CDR3 is built from 12 residues. With 7 bases clipped from V and 4 bases from J, the junction kept 1 base outside the gene matches. The germline gives CDR1 SQVTM, CDR2 ANQGSEA. The CDR3, as DNA: TGCAGCGGGACAGGGGTTAATGAAAAACTGTTTTTT. It translates to CSGTGVNEKLFF.

This clone was observed a handful of times. V is TRBV6-6 and J is TRBJ2-7; 8 bases fit TRBD1. V lost 5 bases, J lost 6 bases, and 6 bases stayed unmatched. CDR1 and CDR2 (germline): MNHNY, SVGAGI (reference sequence). The CDR3 is made up of 13 amino acids. Written as DNA, the CDR3 is TGTGCCAGCAGTCCTCTGACAGGGGTCGAGCAGTACTTC. It is translated as CASSPLTGVEQYF.

CDR3 residues: CASSRDSGNYGYTF. CDR3 nucleotides: TGTGCCAGCAGCAGGGACAGCGGAAACTATGGCTACACCTTC. The chain has TRBV9 and TRBJ1-2; TRBD1 matches 7 bases. This CDR3 region has 14 residues. Germline lookup yields CDR1 SGDLS and CDR2 YYNGEE. Germline trimming cut 4 bases from V and 2 bases from J; bases unmatched to any gene: 5.

The gene calls are TRBV4-1 and TRBJ2-7; 9 bases align to TRBD2. V gave up 1 base and J gave up 3 bases; unmatched junction bases: 4. The length of the CDR3 is 15 residues. From germline, CDR1 is MGHRA and CDR2 YSYEKL. CDR3 in amino acids: CASSQVAGDYYEQYF. The CDR3 DNA sequence: TGCGCCAGCAGCCAAGTAGCGGGAGATTACTACGAGCAGTACTTC.

V gene TRBV18 combines with J gene TRBJ1-5; D gene ambiguous. Germline V CDR1 and CDR2: KGHSH, LQKENI. Deletions cut 4 bases from V and 7 bases from J, with 23 bases between. CDR3 length: 17 residues. This CDR3 is CASSLTGYDSSLQPQHF. The CDR3 DNA follows: TGTGCCAGCTCACTCACGGGGTACGATTCGTCATTACAGCCCCAGCATTTT.

The CDR3 coding sequence is TGTGCCAGCAGCTTAGCGTGGGGGGAGACCCAGTACTTC. Its protein product is CASSLAWGETQYF. The V call is TRBV7-9, the J call TRBJ2-5, with D perhaps being TRBD1 or TRBD2 (5 bases each). Trimming stripped 0 bases from V and 5 bases from J, with 7 bases between. The CDR3 is made up of 13 amino acids. Germline CDR1 and CDR2: SEHNR and FQNEAQ (reference sequence).

V and J are TRBV5-1 and TRBJ2-7; 11 bases map to TRBD2. V dropped 0 bases and J dropped 2; count of bases not matched to a gene: 7. Germline V gene sequence: CDR1 SGHRS, CDR2 YFSETQ. The CDR3 totals 17 residues. CDR3 sequence: CASSLVPGLAETYEQYF. The CDR3 DNA is TGCGCCAGCAGCTTGGTTCCGGGACTAGCGGAGACCTACGAGCAGTACTTC.

The V gene is TRBV5-1, the J gene TRBJ2-1, with D hard to call. Trimming shortened V by 1 base and J by 8 bases, and 4 bases separated the two germline ends. This CDR3 contains 11 residues. Germline values: CDR1 SGHRS, CDR2 YFSETQ. As DNA, the CDR3 is TGCGCCAGCAGCTTGAGTCATGAGCAGTTCTTC. Translation: CASSLSHEQFF.

This sequence joins TRBV7-2 and TRBJ1-2; D perhaps matches TRBD1 (6 bases). The length of the CDR3 is 14 residues. The V gene's germline CDR1 is SGHTA and CDR2 FQGNSA. Trimming took off 2 bases at V and 2 bases at J, with 9 bases between the two ends. The CDR3 nucleotides are TGTGCCAGCAGCTTACCCGACAGGAACTATGGCTACACCTTC. It encodes CASSLPDRNYGYTF.

V usage is TRBV5-1 and J usage is TRBJ2-7, with unresolved D. Germline assignment: CDR1 SGHRS and CDR2 YFSETQ. V lost 4 bases to trimming and J lost 0 bases, with 11 bases between them. CDR3 length equals 14 residues. The CDR3 spells CASSQEIYSYEQYF. The DNA of the CDR3 is TGCGCCAGCAGCCAGGAAATTTACTCCTACGAGCAGTACTTC.

This clone was counted a few times. The rearrangement joins TRBV7-9 to TRBJ2-7; perhaps TRBD1 as D (6 bases). This CDR3 is built from 15 residues. V lost 5 bases to trimming and J lost 9 bases, with 23 bases between them. Germline lookup yields CDR1 SEHNR and CDR2 FQNEAQ (reference sequence). The CDR3 here is CASSPEGDGGRVQYF. In nucleotides, the CDR3 is TGTGCCAGCAGCCCTGAGGGGGATGGGGGAAGGGTGCAGTACTTC.

This chain connects TRBV2 to TRBJ2-5; TRBD2 matches at 10 bases. This CDR3 is built from 15 residues. Germline trimming cut 6 bases from V and 4 bases from J; bases unmatched to any gene: 8. The germline CDR1 and CDR2 sequences are SNHLY and FYNNEI. CDR3 sequence reads: CASRRASGGVETQYF. The CDR3 bases are TGTGCCAGCAGGAGAGCAAGCGGGGGGGTAGAGACCCAGTACTTC.

The V and J genes are TRBV11-2 and TRBJ2-1; D is ambiguous. Trimming cost V 3 bases and J 0 bases, with 6 bases left between them. The length of the CDR3 is 14 residues. From germline, CDR1 is SGHAT and CDR2 FQNNGV. CDR3 coding DNA: TGTGCCAGCAGCTTCCAGAGCTCCTACAATGAGCAGTTCTTC. It translates to CASSFQSSYNEQFF.

This chain links TRBV29-1 with TRBJ2-3, with unresolved D. V shed 7 bases and J shed 3 bases, with 14 bases lying between them. Germline V gene lookup returns CDR1 SQVTM and CDR2 ANQGSEA. The CDR3 length is 13 residues. The CDR3: CSGGREWTDTQYF. The CDR3 coding sequence is TGCAGCGGGGGTCGAGAGTGGACAGATACGCAGTATTTT.

This rearrangement joins TRBV7-3 to TRBJ2-6, with D hard to call. From germline, CDR1 is SGHTA and CDR2 FQGTGA. The CDR3 totals 15 residues. The V end was cut by 5 bases, the J end by 1 base, with 9 bases between. This CDR3 is CASSGSGSGANVLTF. CDR3 bases: TGTGCCAGCAGCGGTTCTGGGTCTGGGGCCAACGTCCTGACTTTC.

V is TRBV5-1 and J is TRBJ2-2; D gene unclear. Per the germline V gene, CDR1 is SGHRS and CDR2 is YFSETQ. V dropped 1 base and J dropped 3 bases, with 4 bases sitting between them. The CDR3 length is 13 residues. The CDR3 loop is CASSLSYTGELFF. CDR3 nucleotides: TGCGCCAGCAGCTTGTCGTACACCGGGGAGCTGTTTTTT.